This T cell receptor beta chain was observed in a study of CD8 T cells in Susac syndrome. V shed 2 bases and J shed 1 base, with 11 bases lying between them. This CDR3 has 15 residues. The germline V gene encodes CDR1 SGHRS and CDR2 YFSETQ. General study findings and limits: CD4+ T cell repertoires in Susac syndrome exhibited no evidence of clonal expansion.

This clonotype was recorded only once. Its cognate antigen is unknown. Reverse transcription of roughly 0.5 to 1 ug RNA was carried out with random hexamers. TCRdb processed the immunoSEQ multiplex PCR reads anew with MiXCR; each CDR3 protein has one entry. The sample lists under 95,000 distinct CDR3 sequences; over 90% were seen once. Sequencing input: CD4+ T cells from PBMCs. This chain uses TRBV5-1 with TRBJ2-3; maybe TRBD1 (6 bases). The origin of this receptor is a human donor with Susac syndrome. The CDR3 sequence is CASSLRGLGTDTQYF. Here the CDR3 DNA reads TGCGCCAGCAGCTTAAGGGGGTTAGGCACAGATACGCAGTATTTT.